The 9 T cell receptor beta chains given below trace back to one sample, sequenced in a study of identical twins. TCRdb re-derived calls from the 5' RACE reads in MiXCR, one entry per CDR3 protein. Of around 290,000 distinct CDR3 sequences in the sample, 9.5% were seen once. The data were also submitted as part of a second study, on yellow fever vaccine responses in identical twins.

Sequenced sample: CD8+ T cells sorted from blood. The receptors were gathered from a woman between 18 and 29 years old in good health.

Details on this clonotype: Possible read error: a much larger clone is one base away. The CDR3 loop reads CVSIPGQETGELFF. CDR3 in DNA: TGTGTCAGCATACCGGGACAGGAGACCGGGGAGCTGTTTTTT. The rearrangement joins TRBV6-1 to TRBJ2-2; 8 bases fit TRBD1. From germline, CDR1 is MNHNS and CDR2 SASEGT. The CDR3 runs to 14 residues.

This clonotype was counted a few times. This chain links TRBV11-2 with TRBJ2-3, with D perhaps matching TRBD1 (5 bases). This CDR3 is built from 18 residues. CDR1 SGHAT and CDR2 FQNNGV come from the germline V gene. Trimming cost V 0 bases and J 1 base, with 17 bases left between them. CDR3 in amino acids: CASSLDERQGWGTDTQYF. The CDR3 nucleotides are TGTGCCAGCAGCTTAGATGAAAGGCAGGGCTGGGGCACAGATACGCAGTATTTT.

This chain's CDR3 is CASSQDYWRERTDTQYF. The CDR3 DNA reads as TGCGCCAGCAGCCAAGATTATTGGCGGGAGAGGACAGATACGCAGTATTTT. The chain recombines TRBV4-3 with TRBJ2-3; TRBD2 matches at 7 bases. Trimming cost V 0 bases and J 3 bases; bases outside gene matches: 9. Germline V gives CDR1 LGHNA, CDR2 YSLEER. The CDR3 loop spans 17 amino acids.

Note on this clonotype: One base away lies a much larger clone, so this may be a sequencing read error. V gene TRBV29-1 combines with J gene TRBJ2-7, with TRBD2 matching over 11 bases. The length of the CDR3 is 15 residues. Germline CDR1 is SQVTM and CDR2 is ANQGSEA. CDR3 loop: CSVKDRLAGPYEQYF. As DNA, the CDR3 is TGCAGCGTTAAAGATCGACTAGCGGGGCCCTACGAGCAGTACTTC.

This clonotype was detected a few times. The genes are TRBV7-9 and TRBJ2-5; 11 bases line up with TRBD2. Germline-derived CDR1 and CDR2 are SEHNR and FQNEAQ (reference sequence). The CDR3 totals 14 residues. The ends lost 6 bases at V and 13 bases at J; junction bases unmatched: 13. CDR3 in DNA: TGTGCCAGCAGGCAATTCGGACTAGCGGGCGACCTGTACTTC. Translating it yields CASRQFGLAGDLYF. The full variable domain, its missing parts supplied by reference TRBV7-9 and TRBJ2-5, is DTGVSQNPRHKITKRGQNVTFRCDPISEHNRLYWYRQTLGQGPEFLTYFQNEAQLEKSRLLSDRFSAERPKGSFSTLEIQRTEQGDSAMYLCASRQFGLAGDLYFGPGTRLLVL.

In DNA, the CDR3 is TGCGCCAGCAGGGAAGGACTAGCTAAAGATACGCAGTATTTT. Its protein product is CASREGLAKDTQYF. The J gene is TRBJ2-3, the V gene TRBV4-3; 8 bases are a match to TRBD2. V shed 6 bases, J shed 5 bases, and the junction held 7 bases outside the gene matches. The CDR3 runs 14 residues. Looked up from germline, CDR1 is LGHNA and CDR2 is YSLEER.

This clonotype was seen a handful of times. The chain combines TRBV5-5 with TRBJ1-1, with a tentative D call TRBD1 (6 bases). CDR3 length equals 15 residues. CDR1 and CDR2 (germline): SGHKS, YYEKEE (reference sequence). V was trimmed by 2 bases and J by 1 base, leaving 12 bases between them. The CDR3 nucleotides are TGTGCCAGCAGCTTTGCCCGGACAGCGAACACTGAAGCTTTCTTT. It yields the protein CASSFARTANTEAFF.

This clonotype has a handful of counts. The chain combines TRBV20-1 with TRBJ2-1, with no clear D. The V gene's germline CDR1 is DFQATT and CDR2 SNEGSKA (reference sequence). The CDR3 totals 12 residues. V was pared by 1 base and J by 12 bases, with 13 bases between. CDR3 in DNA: TGCAGTGCTAGAGCGGTTGGGGTCAGGCAGTTCTTC. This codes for CSARAVGVRQFF.

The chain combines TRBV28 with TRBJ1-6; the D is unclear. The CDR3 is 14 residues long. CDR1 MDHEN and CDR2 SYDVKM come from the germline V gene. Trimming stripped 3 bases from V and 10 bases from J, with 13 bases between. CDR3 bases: TGTGCCAGCAGTTTCGGACCTCAAGGGTCACCCCTCCACTTT. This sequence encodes CASSFGPQGSPLHF.